This record covers a single T cell receptor (beta chain). The sample is drawn from a study of shared clonotypes between healthy human individuals. With 0 bases removed from V and 2 bases from J, the gap between germline ends came to 11 bases. From germline, CDR1 is MGHRA and CDR2 YSYEKL. The CDR3 runs 15 residues. The authors ran the assay at deep level. Measured with immunoSEQ multiplex PCR; TCRdb has only the in-frame clones, and not every one. The sample has hundreds of thousands of clones, 60% to 80% seen once; the top ten hold more than 10%. Sequencing used PBMCs. This TCR was sampled from a woman in her forties in good health. Some clones in this sample may be carry-over from other donors' samples. This rearrangement joins TRBV4-1 to TRBJ2-7, with D perhaps TRBD1 or TRBD2 (5 bases each). Here the CDR3 reads CASSQDLGPTYEQYF. CDR3 bases: TGCGCCAGCAGCCAAGATCTGGGACCCACCTACGAGCAGTACTTC.